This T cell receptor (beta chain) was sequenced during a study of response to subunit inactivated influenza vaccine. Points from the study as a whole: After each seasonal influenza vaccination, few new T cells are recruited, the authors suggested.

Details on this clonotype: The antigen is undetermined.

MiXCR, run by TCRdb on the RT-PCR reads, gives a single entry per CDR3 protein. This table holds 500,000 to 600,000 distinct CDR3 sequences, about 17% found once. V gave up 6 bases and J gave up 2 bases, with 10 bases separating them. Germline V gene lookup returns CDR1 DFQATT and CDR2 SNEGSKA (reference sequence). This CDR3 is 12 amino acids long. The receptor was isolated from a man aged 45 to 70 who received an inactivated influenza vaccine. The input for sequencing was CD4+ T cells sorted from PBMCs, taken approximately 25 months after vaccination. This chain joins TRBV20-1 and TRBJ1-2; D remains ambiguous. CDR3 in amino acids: CSAPITNYGYTF. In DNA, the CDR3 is TGCAGTGCACCCATTACAAACTATGGCTACACCTTC.